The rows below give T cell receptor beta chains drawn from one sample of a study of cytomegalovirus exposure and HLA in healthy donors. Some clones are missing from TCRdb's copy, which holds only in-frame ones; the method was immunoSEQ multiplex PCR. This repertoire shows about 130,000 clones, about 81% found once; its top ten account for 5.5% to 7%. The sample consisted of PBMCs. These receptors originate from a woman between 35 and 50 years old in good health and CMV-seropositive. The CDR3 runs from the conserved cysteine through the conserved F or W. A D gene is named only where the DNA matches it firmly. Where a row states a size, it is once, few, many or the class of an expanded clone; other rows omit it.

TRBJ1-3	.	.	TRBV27	CASSKAGTYGNTIYF	TGTGCCAGCAGTAAAGCCGGGACATATGGAAACACCATATATTTT
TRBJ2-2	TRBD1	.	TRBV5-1	CASSLGLRQGIESGELFF	TGCGCCAGCAGCTTGGGACTTCGACAGGGGATAGAATCCGGGGAGCTGTTTTTT
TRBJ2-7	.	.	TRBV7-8	CASSLGRQGRYF	TGTGCCAGCAGCTTAGGGCGGCAGGGAAGGTACTTC
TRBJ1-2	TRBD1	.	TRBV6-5	CASTTDRDYGYTF	TGTGCCAGCACCACAGACAGGGACTATGGCTACACCTTC
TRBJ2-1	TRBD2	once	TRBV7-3	CASSPSMLAGGRNEQFF	TGTGCCAGCAGCCCCTCCATGCTAGCGGGGGGGCGAAATGAGCAGTTCTTC
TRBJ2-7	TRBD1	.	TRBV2	CASRGTASYEQYF	TGTGCCAGCAGGGGGACAGCCTCCTACGAGCAGTACTTC
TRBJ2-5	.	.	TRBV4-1	CASSQVTNQETQYF	TGCGCCAGCAGCCAAGTGACAAACCAAGAGACCCAGTACTTC
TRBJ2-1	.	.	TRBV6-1	CASSILQVTYNEQFF	TGTGCCAGCAGCATTTTACAGGTGACCTACAATGAGCAGTTCTTC
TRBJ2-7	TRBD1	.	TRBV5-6	CASSPGTGSSYEQYF	TGTGCCAGCAGCCCCGGGACAGGGAGCTCCTACGAGCAGTACTTC
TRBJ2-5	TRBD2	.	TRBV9	CASSPSSGTREETQYF	TGTGCCAGCAGCCCGTCTAGCGGGACGAGGGAGGAGACCCAGTACTTC
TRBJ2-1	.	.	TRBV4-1	CASSQENSNEQFF	TGCGCCAGCAGCCAAGAAAACAGCAATGAGCAGTTCTTC
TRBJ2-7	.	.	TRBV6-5	CASSYGQAYSYEQYF	TGTGCCAGCAGTTACGGGCAGGCTTACTCCTACGAGCAGTACTTC
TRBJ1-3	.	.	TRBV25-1	CATTRSGTGNTIYF	TGTGCCACAACCCGTTCAGGCACTGGAAACACCATATATTTT
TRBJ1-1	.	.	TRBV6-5	CASSYLGAPSTEAFF	TGTGCCAGCAGTTACTTGGGGGCGCCGAGCACTGAAGCTTTCTTT
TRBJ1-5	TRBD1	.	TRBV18	CASSAQGVQPQHF	TGTGCCAGCTCAGCCCAGGGGGTTCAGCCCCAGCATTTT
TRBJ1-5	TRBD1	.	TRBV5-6	CASSLGQGVDQPQHF	TGTGCCAGCAGCCTGGGACAGGGGGTGGATCAGCCCCAGCATTTT
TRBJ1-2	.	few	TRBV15	CATSRGRQFQDGYTF	TGTGCCACCAGCAGGGGCCGTCAGTTTCAGGATGGCTACACCTTC
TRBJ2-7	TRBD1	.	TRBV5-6	CASSWDRSSSYEQYF	TGTGCCAGCAGCTGGGACAGATCAAGCTCCTACGAGCAGTACTTC
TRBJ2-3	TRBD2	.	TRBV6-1	CASSHSGSGDTQYF	TGTGCCAGCAGTCATAGCGGGAGTGGCGATACGCAGTATTTT
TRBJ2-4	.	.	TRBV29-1	CSVEGYGAKNIQYF	TGCAGCGTTGAAGGGTACGGAGCCAAAAACATTCAGTACTTC
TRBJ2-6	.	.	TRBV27	CASSLWSSGVLTF	TGTGCCAGCAGTTTATGGTCCTCCGGGGTCCTGACTTTC
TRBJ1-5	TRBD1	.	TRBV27	CAIQPTGGAGQPQHF	TGTGCCATCCAACCGACAGGGGGCGCAGGTCAGCCCCAGCATTTT
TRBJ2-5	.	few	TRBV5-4	CASTRRQGKETQYF	TGTGCCAGCACCCGTCGTCAGGGAAAAGAGACCCAGTACTTC
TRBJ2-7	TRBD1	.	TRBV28	CASRSTGSSYEQYF	TGTGCCAGCAGATCGACAGGGAGCTCCTACGAGCAGTACTTC
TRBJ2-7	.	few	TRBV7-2	CASSLGGGPIYEQYF	TGTGCCAGCAGCTTAGGCGGAGGGCCCATCTACGAGCAGTACTTC
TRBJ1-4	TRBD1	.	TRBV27	CASSGDRANEKLFF	TGTGCCAGCAGTGGGGACAGAGCTAATGAAAAACTGTTTTTT
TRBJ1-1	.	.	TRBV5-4	CASSLQGASTEAFF	TGTGCCAGCAGCTTGCAGGGTGCTAGCACTGAAGCTTTCTTT
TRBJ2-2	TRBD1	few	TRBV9	CASSQGATGELFF	TGTGCCAGCAGCCAGGGGGCCACCGGGGAGCTGTTTTTT
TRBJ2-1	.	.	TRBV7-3	CASSLTGSSYNEQFF	TGTGCCAGCAGCTTAACAGGGAGCTCCTACAATGAGCAGTTCTTC
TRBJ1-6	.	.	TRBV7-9	CASSSTRGLTYNSPLHF	TGTGCCAGCAGCTCTACCAGGGGTTTAACCTATAATTCACCCCTCCACTTT
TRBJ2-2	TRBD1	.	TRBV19	CASGTGTGANTGELFF	TGTGCCAGTGGGACCGGGACAGGCGCGAACACCGGGGAGCTGTTTTTT
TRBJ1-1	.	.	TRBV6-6	CASRQGGGTEAFF	TGTGCCAGCAGACAGGGAGGGGGGACTGAAGCTTTCTTT
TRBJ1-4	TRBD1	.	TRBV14	CASSHDHTGVDEKLFF	TGTGCCAGCAGCCACGACCACACAGGGGTGGATGAAAAACTGTTTTTT
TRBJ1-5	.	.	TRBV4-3	CASSQDTRQPQHF	TGCGCCAGCAGCCAAGACACGCGTCAGCCCCAGCATTTT
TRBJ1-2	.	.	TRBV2	CASSEEGGGVLGASNYGYTF	TGTGCCAGCAGTGAAGAAGGGGGTGGGGTTTTGGGGGCTTCTAACTATGGCTACACCTTC
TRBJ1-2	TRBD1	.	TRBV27	CASRPGTGEGDYGYTF	TGTGCCAGCAGACCCGGGACAGGAGAGGGGGACTATGGCTACACCTTC
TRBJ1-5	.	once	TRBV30	CAWSKGDRQPQHF	TGTGCCTGGAGCAAGGGAGATCGACAGCCCCAGCATTTT
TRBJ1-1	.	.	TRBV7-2	CASSLDAARGSEAFF	TGTGCCAGCAGCTTAGATGCCGCCCGAGGGTCTGAAGCTTTCTTT
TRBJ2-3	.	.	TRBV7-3	CASSLYNTDTQYF	TGTGCCAGCAGCTTATATAACACAGATACGCAGTATTTT
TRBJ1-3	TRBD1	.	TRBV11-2	CASSHSMWTGGIASTIYF	TGTGCCAGCAGCCACAGTATGTGGACAGGGGGCATCGCATCCACCATATATTTT
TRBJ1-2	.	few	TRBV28	CASSLPLVFPNNYGYTF	TGTGCCAGCAGTTTACCCCTAGTATTCCCGAACAACTATGGCTACACCTTC
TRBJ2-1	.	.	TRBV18	CASSPASWDEQFF	TGTGCCAGCTCACCAGCTAGTTGGGATGAGCAGTTCTTC